The rows below give T cell receptor beta chains drawn from one sample of a study of blood T cell repertoires in COVID-19. Clones were read by immunoSEQ multiplex PCR, and TCRdb kept only the in-frame ones, dropping some. The table lists about 240,000 clones, about 80% of them singletons. Sequenced material: peripheral blood. The receptor source for this set is a woman aged 80 or older with acute or convalescent COVID-19. Each CDR3 is given with its conserved first and last residue. The order of the fields is CDR3 DNA, CDR3 protein, CDR3 length, J gene, V gene, D gene, clone size. D genes are given only for firm matches. The size of a clone is reported for some rows only, either as once, few or many, or as a class for expanded clones.

DNA: TGTGCCAGCAGCTTACCCAGGGTATTTTATCAGCCCCAGCATTTT
CDR3: CASSLPRVFYQPQHF
length: 15
J: TRBJ1-5
V: TRBV7-7
D: NA
size: NA

DNA: TGCGCCAGCAGCCGACTTGACAGGAGCTCTGGAAACACCATATATTTT
CDR3: CASSRLDRSSGNTIYF
length: 16
J: TRBJ1-3
V: TRBV5-1
D: NA
size: NA

DNA: TGCAGCGTTGAAGACGGGGTAATTCGGGAAAAACTGTTTTTT
CDR3: CSVEDGVIREKLFF
length: 14
J: TRBJ1-4
V: TRBV29-1
D: NA
size: NA

DNA: TGCGCCAGCAGGAGGGCAGGAGACACTGCGAACACCGGGGAGCTGTTTTTT
CDR3: CASRRAGDTANTGELFF
length: 17
J: TRBJ2-2
V: TRBV4-1
D: NA
size: NA

DNA: TGCGCCAGCAGCCAAAGCAATATGGGACTTCCAGATACGCAGTATTTT
CDR3: CASSQSNMGLPDTQYF
length: 16
J: TRBJ2-3
V: TRBV4-1
D: NA
size: many

DNA: TGTGCCAGCTCACCACCCGGGCTCCAGGGTGGAAAACTGTTTTTT
CDR3: CASSPPGLQGGKLFF
length: 15
J: TRBJ1-4
V: TRBV18
D: NA
size: NA

DNA: TGTGCCAGCAGTGGATCACAGCTTCACAATGAGCAGTTCTTC
CDR3: CASSGSQLHNEQFF
length: 14
J: TRBJ2-1
V: TRBV2
D: NA
size: NA

DNA: TGTGCCAGCTCACCACTAGGAAGCGGGGGGGAAGAGACCCAGTACTTC
CDR3: CASSPLGSGGEETQYF
length: 16
J: TRBJ2-5
V: TRBV18
D: TRBD2
size: NA

DNA: TGTGCCTGGAGTGCGCAGGCGTCGGCCGGGGAGCTGTTTTTT
CDR3: CAWSAQASAGELFF
length: 14
J: TRBJ2-2
V: TRBV30
D: NA
size: NA

DNA: TGCGCCAGCAGTGATACGGGAGCCTCCTACGAGCAGTACTTC
CDR3: CASSDTGASYEQYF
length: 14
J: TRBJ2-7
V: TRBV10-1
D: NA
size: NA

DNA: TGTGCCAGTAGTATAGGGGGAGGCAGCTCGGCGTTCTTC
CDR3: CASSIGGGSSAFF
length: 13
J: TRBJ2-1
V: TRBV19
D: NA
size: NA

DNA: TGTGCCATCAGCCCTGGAAGGGGCAGCACAGATACGCAGTATTTT
CDR3: CAISPGRGSTDTQYF
length: 15
J: TRBJ2-3
V: TRBV10-3
D: NA
size: NA

DNA: TGTGCCAGCAGCGAGACAGGGAGAAATCAGCCCCAGCATTTT
CDR3: CASSETGRNQPQHF
length: 14
J: TRBJ1-5
V: TRBV9
D: TRBD1
size: NA

DNA: TGTGCCAGCAGTTACTCGAGACAGGGGGCTGATTCACCCCTCCACTTT
CDR3: CASSYSRQGADSPLHF
length: 16
J: TRBJ1-6
V: TRBV6-5
D: TRBD1
size: few

DNA: TGTGCCAGCAGCGGGGGACTAAACACAGATACGCAGTATTTT
CDR3: CASSGGLNTDTQYF
length: 14
J: TRBJ2-3
V: TRBV7-9
D: TRBD2
size: NA

DNA: TGTGCCAGCAGTTATATAGCGGGGTTACAAGAGACCCAGTACTTC
CDR3: CASSYIAGLQETQYF
length: 15
J: TRBJ2-5
V: TRBV6-5
D: TRBD2
size: NA